This TCR beta chain was retrieved from a study of early T cells in non-severe SARS-CoV-2 infection. About the study: Sequenced material consisted of bulk RNA (from unsorted whole blood), and chains were unpaired.

Unique molecular identifiers were added to individual cDNA molecules. Each CDR3 protein is one row after TCRdb ran MiXCR on the 5' RACE reads. This sample has roughly 99,000 distinct CDR3 sequences; 11% occur once, and the top ten carry about 7.6%. V lost 4 bases, J lost 6 bases, and 8 bases stayed unmatched. CDR3 length equals 14 residues. Germline CDR1 is SGHTA and CDR2 is FQGNSA. The table lists this clonotype with many counts. Its target is not known. Overall study results and limits: Comparison of clonotypes with VDJdb favored anti-spike CD8 responses while missing private and CD4 specificities.

This clonotype was sampled from an adult who was a healthcare worker with PCR-confirmed SARS-CoV-2 infection or an uninfected control (not recorded which). The sequenced sample was whole blood. V is TRBV7-2 and J is TRBJ2-7; 8 nucleotides align to TRBD2. CDR3 residues: CASSYPGSGSEQYF. The CDR3 region has the DNA TGTGCCAGCAGCTACCCGGGAAGCGGGAGCGAGCAGTACTTC.